The clone carrying this T cell receptor beta chain appeared a single time. What it recognizes is unknown. Clones were sequenced by immunoSEQ multiplex PCR, and TCRdb holds only the in-frame ones, with some missing. In the table there are 20,000 to 25,000 clones, about 95% of which are singletons. CDR1 and CDR2 (germline): MNHNS, SASEGT. The CDR3 is 14 amino acids. The V end was cut by 4 bases, the J end by 1 base, with 10 bases between. The data are from a study of PD-1 blockade in classical Hodgkin lymphoma. Described time point: newly diagnosed, previously untreated cHL patient sample. Newly diagnosed classical Hodgkin lymphoma PBMCs, still untreated, provided the comparison samples. The study's findings and limits: Reported baseline diversity: healthy donors highest, relapsed/refractory patients lowest. Possible causes of repertoire differences, disease activity or prior therapy, remain undefined.

The material sequenced was peripheral blood mononuclear cells (PBMCs). The sequence was obtained from a human donor with classical Hodgkin lymphoma. The V and J genes are TRBV6-1 and TRBJ2-5; D might be TRBD2 (6 bases). The DNA for the CDR3 is TGTGCCAGCAGTGGCGGGACGGCCCAAGAGACCCAGTACTTC. Protein product: CASSGGTAQETQYF.